The rows below give T cell receptor beta chains drawn from one sample of a study of ipilimumab plus nivolumab after autologous stem cell transplantation. The repertoire was sequenced with immunoSEQ multiplex PCR; TCRdb's copy has only in-frame clones and lacks some. The repertoire includes more than 15,000 clones, about 80% of them detected once, and about 10% sits in the top ten. The source was PBMCs, collected in a trial of ipilimumab plus nivolumab as post-transplant consolidation. The receptors here all came from a male donor with diffuse large B-cell lymphoma. Both conserved end residues are part of each CDR3. D genes are given only for firm matches. Where a row states a size, it is once, few, many or the class of an expanded clone; other rows omit it.

TRBV6-5	TRBJ2-1	medium-sized	NA	TGTGCCAGCAGCGAATCACAGGGAACCTACAATGAGCAGTTCTTC	CASSESQGTYNEQFF
TRBV6-5	TRBJ2-7	NA	NA	TGTGCCAGCAGTCCTCGCAGGTACTCCTACGAGCAGTACTTC	CASSPRRYSYEQYF
TRBV6-1	TRBJ1-2	NA	NA	TGTGCCAGCAGTGAAACGGCTAACTATGGCTACACCTTC	CASSETANYGYTF
TRBV10-2	TRBJ2-7	NA	NA	TGCGCCAGCAGTGAGGGGTCCCGAGGCTACGAGCAGTACTTC	CASSEGSRGYEQYF
TRBV27	TRBJ2-5	NA	NA	TGTGCCAGCAGTTCCCTAGGGGGGAAAGAGACCCAGTACTTC	CASSSLGGKETQYF
TRBV5-6	TRBJ1-1	medium-sized	NA	TGTGCCAGCAGCTGGACACAGAACACTGAAGCTTTCTTT	CASSWTQNTEAFF
TRBV5-1	TRBJ2-3	NA	NA	TGCGCCAGCAGCTTTGACAGCTGGGCGCAGTATTTT	CASSFDSWAQYF
TRBV6-5	TRBJ2-5	NA	TRBD1	TGTGCCACCCTGGACAGGGGGACCCAAGAGACCCAGTACTTC	CATLDRGTQETQYF
TRBV28	TRBJ1-2	NA	NA	TGTGCCAGCAGTTTTCCAGGTCTTCGAGACTACACCTTC	CASSFPGLRDYTF
TRBV6-5	TRBJ2-5	few	TRBD2	TGTGCCAGCAGTTACGGCCTAGCGGAAGAGACCCAGTACTTC	CASSYGLAEETQYF
TRBV6-1	TRBJ1-4	once	NA	TGTGCCAGCAGTGTTAATGGTATAACTAATGAAAAACTGTTTTTT	CASSVNGITNEKLFF
TRBV19	TRBJ1-5	few	NA	TGTGCCAGTAGTACCGTAGCCATCAATCAGCCCCAGCATTTT	CASSTVAINQPQHF
TRBV7-2	TRBJ1-1	NA	NA	TGTGCCAGCAGCTTTCATGGGGGAGGTACTGAAGCTTTCTTT	CASSFHGGGTEAFF
TRBV15	TRBJ2-3	NA	NA	TGTGCCACCAGCAGAAGGGGAGTCACAGATACGCAGTATTTT	CATSRRGVTDTQYF
TRBV5-1	TRBJ2-6	NA	NA	TGCGCCAGCAGCGGCGCTGGGGGACCCTCTGGGGCCAACGTCCTGACTTTC	CASSGAGGPSGANVLTF
TRBV6-6	TRBJ1-5	NA	NA	TGTGCCAGCAGCCTTGAGAGTCAGCCCCAGCATTTT	CASSLESQPQHF
TRBV19	TRBJ2-5	NA	TRBD1	TGTGCCAGTAAAGCAGTCTTGGGACAGCAAGAGACCCAGTACTTC	CASKAVLGQQETQYF
TRBV6-6	TRBJ1-6	NA	NA	TGTGCCAGCAGTTACTCTGGGACCGCCTATAATTCACCCCTCCACTTT	CASSYSGTAYNSPLHF
TRBV7-9	TRBJ1-2	NA	NA	TGTGCCAGCAGCAACAGGGACTATGGCTACACCTTC	CASSNRDYGYTF
TRBV6-1	TRBJ1-4	NA	NA	TGTGCCAGCAGTGAAACTTGGGGGGCCAATGAAAAACTGTTTTTT	CASSETWGANEKLFF
TRBV6-5	TRBJ2-2	NA	NA	TGTGCCAGCAGTTCGAGACAGTTCTTCTCCGGGGAGCTGTTTTTT	CASSSRQFFSGELFF
TRBV14	TRBJ2-7	NA	TRBD2	TGTGCCAGCAGCCTCGGGGGGGGCTCCTACGAGCAGTACTTC	CASSLGGGSYEQYF